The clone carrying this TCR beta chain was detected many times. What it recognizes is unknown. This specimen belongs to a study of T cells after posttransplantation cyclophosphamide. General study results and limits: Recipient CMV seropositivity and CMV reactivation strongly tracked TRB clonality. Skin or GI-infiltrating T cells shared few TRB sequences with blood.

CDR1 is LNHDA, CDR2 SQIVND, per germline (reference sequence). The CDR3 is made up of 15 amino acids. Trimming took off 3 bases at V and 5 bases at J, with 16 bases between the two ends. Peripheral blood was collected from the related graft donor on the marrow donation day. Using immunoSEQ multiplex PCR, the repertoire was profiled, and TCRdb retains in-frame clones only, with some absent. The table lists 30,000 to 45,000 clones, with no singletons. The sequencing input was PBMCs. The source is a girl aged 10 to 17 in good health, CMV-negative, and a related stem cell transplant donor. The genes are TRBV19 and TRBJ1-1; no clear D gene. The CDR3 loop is CASSILPGGRTEAFF. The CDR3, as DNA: TGTGCCAGTAGTATCCTCCCGGGAGGGAGGACTGAAGCTTTCTTT.